The sequence of this T cell receptor (beta chain) was determined in a study of T cells after posttransplantation cyclophosphamide. Broader study findings: TRB clonality was highly associated with recipient CMV seropositivity and reactivation.

This related bone marrow graft donor gave peripheral blood on the day of marrow donation. A word on this clone: Its antigen is unknown.

Germline V gene data show CDR1 as SEHNR and CDR2 as FQNEAQ (reference sequence). This CDR3 is 14 amino acids long. Between the trimmed V and J ends, which lost 5 bases and 3 bases, there was a span of 13 bases. Libraries were prepared by immunoSEQ multiplex PCR; TCRdb keeps only in-frame clonotypes and omits some of them. This sample has 40,000 to 55,000 clones, each found more than once. This chain uses TRBV7-9 with TRBJ2-5; a weak D match, TRBD1 (5 bases). This sequence was found in a man aged 35 to 55 in good health, CMV-negative, and a related stem cell transplant donor. Sequenced sample: PBMCs. CDR3 sequence (DNA): TGTGCCAGCAGCCTAAGGACACTAAAAGAGACCCAGTACTTC. It codes for CASSLRTLKETQYF.